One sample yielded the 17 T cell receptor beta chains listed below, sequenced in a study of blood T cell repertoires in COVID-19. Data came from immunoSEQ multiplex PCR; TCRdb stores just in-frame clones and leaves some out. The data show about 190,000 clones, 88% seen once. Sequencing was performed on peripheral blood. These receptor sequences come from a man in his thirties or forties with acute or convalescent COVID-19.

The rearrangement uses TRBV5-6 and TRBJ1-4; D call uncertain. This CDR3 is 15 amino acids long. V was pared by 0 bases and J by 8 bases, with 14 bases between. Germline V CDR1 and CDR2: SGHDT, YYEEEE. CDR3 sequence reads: CASSLVDATGEKLFF. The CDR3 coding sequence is TGTGCCAGCAGCTTGGTTGACGCGACGGGGGAAAAACTGTTTTTT.

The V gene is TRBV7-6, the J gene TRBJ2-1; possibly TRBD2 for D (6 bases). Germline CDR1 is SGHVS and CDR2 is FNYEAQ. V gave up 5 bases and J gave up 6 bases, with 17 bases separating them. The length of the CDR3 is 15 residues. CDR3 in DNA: TGTGCCAGCAGCCATAACCGGGACTTGCGCAATGAGCAGTTCTTC. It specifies CASSHNRDLRNEQFF.

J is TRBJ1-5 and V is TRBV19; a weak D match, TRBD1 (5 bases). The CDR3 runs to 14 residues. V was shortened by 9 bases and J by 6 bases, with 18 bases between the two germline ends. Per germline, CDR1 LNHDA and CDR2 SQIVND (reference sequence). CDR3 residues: CARNSVGGPQPQHF. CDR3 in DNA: TGTGCCAGAAACTCTGTCGGGGGTCCTCAGCCCCAGCATTTT.

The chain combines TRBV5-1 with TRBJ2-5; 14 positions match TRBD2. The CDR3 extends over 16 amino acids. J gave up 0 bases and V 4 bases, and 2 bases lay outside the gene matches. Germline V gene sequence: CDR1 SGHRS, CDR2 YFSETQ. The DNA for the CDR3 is TGCGCCAGCAGCCGGACTAGCGGGGGGAACCAAGAGACCCAGTACTTC. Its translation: CASSRTSGGNQETQYF.

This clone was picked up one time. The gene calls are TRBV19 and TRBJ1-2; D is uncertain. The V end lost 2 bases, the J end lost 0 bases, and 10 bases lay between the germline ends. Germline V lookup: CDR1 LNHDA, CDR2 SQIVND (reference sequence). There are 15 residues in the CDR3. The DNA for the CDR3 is TGTGCCAGTAGTATATTACATGGAGCTAACTATGGCTACACCTTC. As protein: CASSILHGANYGYTF.

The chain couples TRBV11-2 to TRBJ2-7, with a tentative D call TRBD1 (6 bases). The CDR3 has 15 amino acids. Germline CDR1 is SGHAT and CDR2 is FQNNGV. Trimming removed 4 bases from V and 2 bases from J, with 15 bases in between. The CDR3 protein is CASSSRLDSTYEQYF. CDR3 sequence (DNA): TGTGCCAGCAGCTCCCGTCTGGACAGTACCTACGAGCAGTACTTC.

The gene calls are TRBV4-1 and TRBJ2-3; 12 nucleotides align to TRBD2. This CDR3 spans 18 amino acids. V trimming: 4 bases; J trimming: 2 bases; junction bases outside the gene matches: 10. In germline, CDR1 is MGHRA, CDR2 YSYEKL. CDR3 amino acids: CASSPLPRTSGTTDTQYF. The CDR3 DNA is TGCGCCAGCAGCCCTCTACCCCGGACTAGCGGGACCACAGATACGCAGTATTTT.

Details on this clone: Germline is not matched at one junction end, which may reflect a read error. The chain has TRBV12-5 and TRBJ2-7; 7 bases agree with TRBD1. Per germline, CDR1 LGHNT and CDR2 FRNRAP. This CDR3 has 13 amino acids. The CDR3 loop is CASGDRPSSEQYF. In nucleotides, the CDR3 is TGTGCTAGTGGGGACAGGCCTTCCTCCGAGCAGTACTTC.

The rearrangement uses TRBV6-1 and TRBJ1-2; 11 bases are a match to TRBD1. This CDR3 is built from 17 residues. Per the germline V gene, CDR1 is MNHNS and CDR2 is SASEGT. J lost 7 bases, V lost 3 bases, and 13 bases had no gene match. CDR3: CASSDWTGGFSISGYTF. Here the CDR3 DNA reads TGTGCCAGCAGTGACTGGACAGGGGGCTTTTCAATCTCTGGCTACACCTTC.

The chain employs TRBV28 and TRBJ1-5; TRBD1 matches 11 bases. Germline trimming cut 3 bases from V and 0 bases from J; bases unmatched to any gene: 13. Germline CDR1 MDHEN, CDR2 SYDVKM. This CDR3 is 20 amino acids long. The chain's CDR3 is CASSFNKWTGGPYSNQPQHF. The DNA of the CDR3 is TGTGCCAGCAGTTTTAATAAATGGACAGGGGGCCCTTATAGCAATCAGCCCCAGCATTTT.

The CDR3 is CASSPQTGDQDEQFF. Here the CDR3 DNA reads TGTGCCAGCAGTCCGCAGACAGGGGACCAGGATGAGCAGTTCTTC. V gene TRBV27 combines with J gene TRBJ2-1; the match to TRBD1 covers 8 bases. The CDR3 has 15 amino acids. J was trimmed by 8 bases and V by 5 bases; bases with no gene match: 11. Per germline, CDR1 MNHEY and CDR2 SMNVEV (reference sequence).

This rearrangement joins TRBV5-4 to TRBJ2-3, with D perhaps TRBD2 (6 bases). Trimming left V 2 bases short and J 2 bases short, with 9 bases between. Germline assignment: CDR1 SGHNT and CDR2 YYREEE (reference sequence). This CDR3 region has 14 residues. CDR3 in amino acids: CASSFGTDTDTQYF. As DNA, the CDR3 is TGTGCCAGCAGCTTCGGGACTGACACAGATACGCAGTATTTT.

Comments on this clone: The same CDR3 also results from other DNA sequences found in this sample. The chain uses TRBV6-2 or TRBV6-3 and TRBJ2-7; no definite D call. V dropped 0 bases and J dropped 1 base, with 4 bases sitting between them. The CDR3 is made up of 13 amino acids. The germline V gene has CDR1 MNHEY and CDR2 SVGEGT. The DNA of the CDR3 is TGTGCCAGCAGTTACTCGTTATCCTACGAGCAGTACTTC. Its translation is CASSYSLSYEQYF.

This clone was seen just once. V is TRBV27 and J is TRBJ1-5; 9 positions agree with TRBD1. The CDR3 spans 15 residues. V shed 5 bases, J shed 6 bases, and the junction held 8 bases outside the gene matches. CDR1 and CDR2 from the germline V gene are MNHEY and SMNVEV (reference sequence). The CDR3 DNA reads TGTGCCAGCAGTACGTACAGGGGGCTCGGTCAGCCCCAGCATTTT. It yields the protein CASSTYRGLGQPQHF.

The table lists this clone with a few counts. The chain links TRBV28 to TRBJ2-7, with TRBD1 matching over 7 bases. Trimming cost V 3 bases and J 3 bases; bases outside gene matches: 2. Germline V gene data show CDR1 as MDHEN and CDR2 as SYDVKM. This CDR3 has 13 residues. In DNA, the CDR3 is TGTGCCAGCAGTTTCCGGACAGGCTACGAGCAGTACTTC. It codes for CASSFRTGYEQYF. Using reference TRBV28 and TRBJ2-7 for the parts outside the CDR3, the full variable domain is DVKVTQSSRYLVKRTGEKVFLECVQDMDHENMFWYRQDPGLGLRLIYFSYDVKMKEKGDIPEGYSVSREKKERFSLILESASTNQTSMYLCASSFRTGYEQYFGPGTRLTVT.

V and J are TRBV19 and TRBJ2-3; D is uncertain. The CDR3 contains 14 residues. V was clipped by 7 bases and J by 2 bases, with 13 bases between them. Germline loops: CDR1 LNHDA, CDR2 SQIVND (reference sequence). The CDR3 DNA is TGTGCCAGTAAAGTACAGAGTTCCACAGATACGCAGTATTTT. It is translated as CASKVQSSTDTQYF. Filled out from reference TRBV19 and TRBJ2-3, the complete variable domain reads DGGITQSPKYLFRKEGQNVTLSCEQNLNHDAMYWYRQDPGQGLRLIYYSQIVNDFQKGDIAEGYSVSREKKESFPLTVTSAQKNPTAFYLCASKVQSSTDTQYFGPGTRLTVL.

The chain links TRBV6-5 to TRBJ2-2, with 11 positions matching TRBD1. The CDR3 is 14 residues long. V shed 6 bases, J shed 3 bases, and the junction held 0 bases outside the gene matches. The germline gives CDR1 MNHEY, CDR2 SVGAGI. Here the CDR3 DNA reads TGTGCCAGCAGGGGACAGGGGGACACCGGGGAGCTGTTTTTT. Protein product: CASRGQGDTGELFF.